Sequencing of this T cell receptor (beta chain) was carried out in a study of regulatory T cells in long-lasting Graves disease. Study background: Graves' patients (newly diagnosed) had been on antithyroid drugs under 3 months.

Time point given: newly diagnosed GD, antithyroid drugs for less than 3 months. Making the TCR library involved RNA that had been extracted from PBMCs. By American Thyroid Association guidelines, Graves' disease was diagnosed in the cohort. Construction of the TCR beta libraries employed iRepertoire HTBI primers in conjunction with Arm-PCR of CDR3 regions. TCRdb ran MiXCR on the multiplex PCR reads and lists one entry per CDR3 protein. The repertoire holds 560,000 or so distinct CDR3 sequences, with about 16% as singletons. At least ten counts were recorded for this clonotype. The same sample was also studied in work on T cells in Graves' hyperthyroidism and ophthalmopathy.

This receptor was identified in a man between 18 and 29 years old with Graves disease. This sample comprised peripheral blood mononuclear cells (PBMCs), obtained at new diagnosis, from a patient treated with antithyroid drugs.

CDR3: CSARNPRSGPEQFF. As DNA, the CDR3 is TGCAGTGCTAGAAATCCGCGGAGCGGCCCTGAGCAGTTCTTC. V usage is TRBV20-1 and J usage is TRBJ2-1; D perhaps matches TRBD2 (5 bases). The CDR3 length is 14 residues. CDR1 is DFQATT, CDR2 SNEGSKA, per germline (reference sequence). Deletions cut 2 bases from V and 9 bases from J, with 17 bases between.